This T cell receptor (beta chain) was documented in a study of CD4 T cells in relation to SARS-CoV-2 and coronaviruses. Study outcomes and limitations: Each donor contributed either pre-pandemic or post-infection samples, not both. Roughly 69% of donors had memory CD4+ clonotypes crossrecognizing SARS-CoV-2 and common cold coronavirus spike.

The germline gives CDR1 SQVTM, CDR2 ANQGSEA. V gave up 7 bases and J gave up 5 bases, with 14 bases separating them. The CDR3 extends over 13 amino acids. On this clone: The antigen is undetermined.

CD4+ T cells from unexposed donors were obtained before the COVID-19 pandemic (2011-2018). CD4+ T cells were isolated from the cells after around 11 days of culture. Cultures held under 2.5 million PBMCs per well with approximately 9.8 IU/ml IL-2. Sequencing was performed with immunoSEQ multiplex PCR; in TCRdb, only in-frame clones are kept and a portion is missing. The sample includes under 30,000 clones, 55% to 75% of them seen just once. The sequence derives from a human donor in good health. This chain joins TRBV29-1 and TRBJ2-2; D is possibly TRBD1 (6 bases). The specimen sequenced was CD4+ T cells from PBMCs, cultured in vitro. The CDR3, as DNA: TGCAGCGCCGGGGACATTTTAACCGGGGAGCTGTTTTTT. As protein: CSAGDILTGELFF.